These 6 T cell receptor beta chains were sequenced from one sample in a study of blood T cell repertoires in COVID-19. Repertoires were generated with immunoSEQ multiplex PCR, while TCRdb's copy carries only in-frame clones and drops some. The sample carries about 220,000 clones, around 83% recorded once. Material for sequencing was peripheral blood. The receptors come from a man in his fifties with active or convalescent COVID-19.

This chain connects TRBV7-2 to TRBJ1-6, with 10 bases matching TRBD1. This CDR3 is 18 amino acids long. Germline V gives CDR1 SGHTA, CDR2 FQGNSA. V lost 5 bases to trimming and J lost 2 bases; unmatched junction nucleotides: 9. The CDR3 region is CASSLRPGTGAYNSPLHF. The DNA of the CDR3 is TGTGCCAGCAGCCTTCGGCCCGGGACAGGGGCCTATAATTCACCCCTCCACTTT.

This clone was recorded a few times. The V call is TRBV18, the J call TRBJ2-5, with 7 bases matching TRBD2. With 3 bases clipped from V and 6 bases from J, the junction kept 13 bases outside the gene matches. The CDR3 spans 16 residues. CDR1 and CDR2 (germline): KGHSH, LQKENI. The DNA for the CDR3 is TGTGCCAGCTCACCCTCCGTGGGAGGGCCGAGGAAGACCCAGTACTTC. This gives the protein CASSPSVGGPRKTQYF.

The rearrangement joins TRBV7-3 to TRBJ2-7, with 7 bases fitting TRBD1. The V gene's germline CDR1 is SGHTA and CDR2 FQGTGA. The CDR3 is 14 residues long. V dropped 5 bases and J dropped 0; count of bases not matched to a gene: 4. The DNA for the CDR3 is TGTGCCAGCAGCCCGGGACAGCGCTCCTACGAGCAGTACTTC. Its protein is CASSPGQRSYEQYF. The variable domain in full, completed from reference TRBV7-3 and TRBJ2-7, reads GAGVSQTPSNKVTEKGKYVELRCDPISGHTALYWYRQSLGQGPEFLIYFQGTGAADDSGLPNDRFFAVRPEGSVSTLKIQRTERGDSAVYLCASSPGQRSYEQYFGPGTRLTVT.

The V and J genes are TRBV28 and TRBJ2-5; 9 bases align to TRBD2. The germline gives CDR1 MDHEN, CDR2 SYDVKM. This CDR3 is built from 16 residues. V gave up 5 bases and J gave up 4 bases; unmatched junction bases: 11. CDR3 coding DNA: TGTGCCAGCAGTCCTCGGGGGCGGGGGGGCCGAGAGACCCAGTACTTC. It translates to CASSPRGRGGRETQYF.

The V gene is TRBV9, the J gene TRBJ2-3, with 13 nucleotides matching TRBD2. This CDR3 comprises 17 residues. The germline V gene has CDR1 SGDLS and CDR2 YYNGEE. Trimming at V came to 0 bases and at J to 6 bases, leaving 7 bases not matched to a gene. DNA of the CDR3: TGTGCCAGCAGCGTAGGACCGACTAGCGGGGGGATGGATACGCAGTATTTT. Its translation: CASSVGPTSGGMDTQYF.

The chain uses TRBV19 and TRBJ1-2; possibly TRBD1 for D (6 bases). Germline values: CDR1 LNHDA, CDR2 SQIVND (reference sequence). The CDR3 has 12 amino acids. Trimming removed 9 bases from V and 7 bases from J, with 15 bases in between. CDR3 region: CASHQRGFGYTF. The CDR3 bases are TGTGCCAGCCACCAAAGGGGGTTTGGCTACACCTTC.